This entry concerns a single T cell receptor beta chain. Its antigen is still unknown. This CDR3 contains 11 residues. The germline V and J ends were trimmed by 6 bases and 6 bases, with 9 bases remaining between them. This sample was included in a study of CD4 T cell repertoires in COVID-19. Study as a whole: Relabeled CFSE-low cells, IL-2-expanded for roughly ten days, met spikes from other coronaviruses.

General study results and limits: Between roughly 6 and 25% of SARS-CoV-2 clonotypes also appeared in SARS-CoV and/or HKU1 spike cultures. Several top expanded SARS-CoV-2-reactive clonotypes were shared by two or three memory subsets.

The memory T cells were sequenced right after ex vivo isolation, without culture. This table comes from immunoSEQ multiplex PCR, and its TCRdb copy is limited to in-frame clones, with some not included. The table records 70,000 to 95,000 clones, around four fifths of them present only once. The source was CD4+ T cells from peripheral blood, collected after recovery from COVID-19. The TCR originated in a human donor who had COVID-19. The rearrangement uses TRBV12-3 or TRBV12-4 and TRBJ2-7; D call uncertain. Here the CDR3 reads CASRLVVEQYF. The CDR3 region has the DNA TGTGCCAGCAGACTCGTCGTCGAGCAGTACTTC.